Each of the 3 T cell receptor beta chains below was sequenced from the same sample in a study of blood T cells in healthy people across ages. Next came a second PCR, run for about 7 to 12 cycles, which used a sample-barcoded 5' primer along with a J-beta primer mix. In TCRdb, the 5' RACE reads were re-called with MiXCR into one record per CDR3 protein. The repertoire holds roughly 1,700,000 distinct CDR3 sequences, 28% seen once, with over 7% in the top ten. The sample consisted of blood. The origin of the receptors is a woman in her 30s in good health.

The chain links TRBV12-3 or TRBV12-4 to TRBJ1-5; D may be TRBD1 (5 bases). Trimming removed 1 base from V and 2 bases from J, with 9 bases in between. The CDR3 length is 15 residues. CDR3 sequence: CASSLGQSGNQPQHF. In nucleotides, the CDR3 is TGTGCCAGCAGTTTAGGACAGTCTGGCAATCAGCCCCAGCATTTT.

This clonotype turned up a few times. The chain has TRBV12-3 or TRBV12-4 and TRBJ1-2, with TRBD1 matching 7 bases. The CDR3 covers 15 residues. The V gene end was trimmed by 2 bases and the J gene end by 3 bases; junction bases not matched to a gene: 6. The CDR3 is CASSLFGGGDYGYTF. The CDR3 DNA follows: TGTGCCAGCAGTTTATTCGGAGGGGGCGACTATGGCTACACCTTC.

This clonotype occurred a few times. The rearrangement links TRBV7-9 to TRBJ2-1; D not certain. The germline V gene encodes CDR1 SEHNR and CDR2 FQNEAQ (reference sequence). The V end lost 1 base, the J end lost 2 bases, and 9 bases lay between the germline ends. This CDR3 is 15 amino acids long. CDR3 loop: CASSLVAAAYNEQFF. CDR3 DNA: TGTGCCAGCAGCTTAGTTGCGGCAGCCTACAATGAGCAGTTCTTC.